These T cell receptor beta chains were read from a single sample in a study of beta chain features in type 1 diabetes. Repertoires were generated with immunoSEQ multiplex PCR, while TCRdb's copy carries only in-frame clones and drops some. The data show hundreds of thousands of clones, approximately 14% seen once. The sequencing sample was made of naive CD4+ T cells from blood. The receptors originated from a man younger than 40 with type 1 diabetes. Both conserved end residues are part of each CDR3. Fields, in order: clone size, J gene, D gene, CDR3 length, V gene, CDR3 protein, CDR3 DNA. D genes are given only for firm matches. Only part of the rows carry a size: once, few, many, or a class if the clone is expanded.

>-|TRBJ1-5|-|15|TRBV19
CASSMAQLLNQPQHF
TGTGCCAGTAGTATGGCACAGCTCCTTAATCAGCCCCAGCATTTT
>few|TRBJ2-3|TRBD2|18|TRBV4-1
CASSQITGLAGLSDTQYF
TGCGCCAGCAGCCAAATTACGGGACTAGCGGGATTGTCAGATACGCAGTATTTT
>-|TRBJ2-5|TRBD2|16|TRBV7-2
CASSLNSAGVRETQYF
TGTGCCAGCAGCTTAAACTCAGCGGGAGTTCGGGAGACCCAGTACTTC
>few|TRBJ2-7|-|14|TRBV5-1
CASSLSLGAREQYF
TGCGCCAGCAGCTTGAGTTTAGGGGCGAGGGAGCAGTACTTC
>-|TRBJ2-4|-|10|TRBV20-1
CSARPNIQYF
TGCAGTGCTAGACCGAACATTCAGTACTTC
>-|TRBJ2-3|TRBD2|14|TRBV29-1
CSVPSGSITDTQYF
TGCAGCGTACCTAGCGGGAGTATAACAGATACGCAGTATTTT
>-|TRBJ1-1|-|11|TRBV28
CATSGLGEAFF
TGTGCCACCTCAGGGCTCGGTGAAGCTTTCTTT
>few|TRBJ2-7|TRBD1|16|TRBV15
CATRPLRDRGTYEQYF
TGTGCCACCAGACCTCTCCGGGACAGGGGAACCTACGAGCAGTACTTC
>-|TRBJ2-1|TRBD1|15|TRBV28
CASSSPGQGANEQFF
TGTGCCAGCAGTTCTCCGGGACAGGGAGCCAATGAGCAGTTCTTC
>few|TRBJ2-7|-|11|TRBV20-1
CSALAIYEQYF
TGCAGCGCTCTAGCGATCTACGAGCAGTACTTC
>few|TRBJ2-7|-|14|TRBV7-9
CASRATGTFSEQYF
TGTGCCAGCAGGGCGACCGGGACATTTAGCGAGCAGTACTTC
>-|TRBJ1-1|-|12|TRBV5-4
CASHTQNTEAFF
TGTGCCAGCCACACACAGAACACTGAAGCTTTCTTT
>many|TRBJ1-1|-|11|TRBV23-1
CASSPGGEAFF
TGCGCCAGCAGTCCGGGGGGTGAAGCTTTCTTT
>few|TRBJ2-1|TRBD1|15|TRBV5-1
CASRGTGTANSEQFF
TGCGCCAGCAGGGGGACCGGGACAGCGAACTCTGAGCAGTTCTTC
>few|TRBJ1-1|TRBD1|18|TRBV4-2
CASSQAKGRGALKTEAFF
TGTGCCAGCAGCCAAGCGAAGGGCAGGGGGGCCCTGAAGACTGAAGCTTTCTTT
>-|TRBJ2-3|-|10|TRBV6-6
CATGVDTQYF
TGTGCCACCGGAGTTGATACGCAGTATTTT
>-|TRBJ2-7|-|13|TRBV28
CASSLRTPHEQYF
TGTGCCAGCAGTTTAAGGACTCCCCACGAGCAGTACTTC
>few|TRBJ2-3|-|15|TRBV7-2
CASSPERQVQDTQYF
TGTGCCAGCAGCCCAGAACGACAGGTTCAGGATACGCAGTATTTT
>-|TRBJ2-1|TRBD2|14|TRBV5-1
CASRVAGTYNEQFF
TGCGCCAGCAGAGTAGCGGGAACCTACAATGAGCAGTTCTTC
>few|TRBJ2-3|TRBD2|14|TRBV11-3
CASSSGTNTDTQYF
TGTGCCAGCAGCTCCGGGACTAACACAGATACGCAGTATTTT
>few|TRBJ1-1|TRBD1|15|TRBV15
CATSRAKGQAPEAFF
TGTGCCACCAGCAGAGCAAAGGGACAGGCGCCTGAAGCTTTCTTT
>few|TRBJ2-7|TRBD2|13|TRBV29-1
CSGASGRGYEQYF
TGCAGCGGCGCAAGCGGGAGAGGCTACGAGCAGTACTTC
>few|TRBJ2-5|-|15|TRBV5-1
CASSYSTPSEETQYF
TGCGCCAGCAGCTACTCCACCCCCTCTGAAGAGACCCAGTACTTC
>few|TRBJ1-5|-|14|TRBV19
CASSSQGSNQPQHF
TGTGCCAGTAGTAGTCAGGGAAGCAATCAGCCCCAGCATTTT
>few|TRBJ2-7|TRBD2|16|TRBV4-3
CASSQDYTSGSYEQYF
TGCGCCAGCAGCCAAGATTACACTAGCGGCTCCTACGAGCAGTACTTC
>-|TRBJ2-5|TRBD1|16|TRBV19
CASSPRTGGGQETQYF
TGTGCCAGTAGTCCGCGGACAGGGGGAGGTCAGGAGACCCAGTACTTC
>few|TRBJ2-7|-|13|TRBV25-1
CASMGQVSYEQYF
TGTGCCAGCATGGGGCAGGTATCCTACGAGCAGTACTTC
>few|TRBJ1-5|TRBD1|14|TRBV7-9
CASSLGTGNQPQHF
TGTGCCAGCAGCTTGGGGACAGGGAATCAGCCCCAGCATTTT
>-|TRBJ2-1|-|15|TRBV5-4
CASSAAGTPYNEQFF
TGTGCCAGCAGCGCTGCCGGGACACCCTACAATGAGCAGTTCTTC
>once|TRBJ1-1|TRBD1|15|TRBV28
CASSERTGGNTEAFF
TGTGCCAGCAGTGAGAGGACAGGGGGGAACACTGAAGCTTTCTTT
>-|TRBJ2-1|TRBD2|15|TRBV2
CASSGGLAGYNEQFF
TGTGCCAGCAGTGGGGGACTAGCGGGCTACAATGAGCAGTTCTTC
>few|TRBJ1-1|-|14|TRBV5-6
CASSLGQVNTEAFF
TGTGCCAGCAGCTTGGGACAAGTGAACACTGAAGCTTTCTTT
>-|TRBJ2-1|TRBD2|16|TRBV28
CASSFTTSGDTNEQFF
TGTGCCAGCAGTTTTACCACTAGCGGGGACACAAATGAGCAGTTCTTC
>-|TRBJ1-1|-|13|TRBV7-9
CASSLTVNTEAFF
TGTGCCAGCAGCTTGACAGTCAACACTGAAGCTTTCTTT
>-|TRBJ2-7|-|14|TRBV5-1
CASSWEGEWYEQYF
TGCGCCAGCAGTTGGGAGGGGGAATGGTACGAGCAGTACTTC
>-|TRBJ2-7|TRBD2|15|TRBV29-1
CSVEGNSGRSHEQYF
TGCAGCGTTGAAGGTAATAGCGGGAGATCTCACGAGCAGTACTTC
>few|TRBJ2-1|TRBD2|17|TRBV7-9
CASSPPRPSGSRNEQFF
TGTGCCAGCAGCCCCCCGAGGCCCAGCGGGAGCCGCAATGAGCAGTTCTTC
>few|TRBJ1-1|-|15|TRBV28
CASSFPRVRNTEAFF
TGTGCCAGCAGTTTTCCTCGGGTCAGGAACACTGAAGCTTTCTTT
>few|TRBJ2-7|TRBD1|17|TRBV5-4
CASNRGATGTGNYEQYF
TGTGCCAGCAACCGGGGCGCTACCGGGACAGGGAACTACGAGCAGTACTTC
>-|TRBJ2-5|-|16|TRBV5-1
CASRRGVGTSQETQYF
TGCGCCAGCAGGCGGGGTGTCGGAACTAGTCAAGAGACCCAGTACTTC
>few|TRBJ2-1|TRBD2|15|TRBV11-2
CASSGTSGTYNEQFF
TGTGCCAGCAGCGGAACTAGCGGGACATACAATGAGCAGTTCTTC
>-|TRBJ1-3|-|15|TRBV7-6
CASSSAGVAGNTIYF
TGTGCCAGCAGCTCGGCAGGGGTTGCTGGAAACACCATATATTTT
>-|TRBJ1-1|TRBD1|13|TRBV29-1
CSATGTANTEAFF
TGCAGCGCTACCGGGACAGCGAACACTGAAGCTTTCTTT
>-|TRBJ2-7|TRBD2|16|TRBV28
CASSWAYSGETYEQYF
TGTGCCAGCAGCTGGGCTTATAGCGGGGAAACCTACGAGCAGTACTTC
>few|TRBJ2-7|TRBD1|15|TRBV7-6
CASSSRDRGPYEQYF
TGTGCCAGCAGCTCAAGGGACAGGGGCCCCTACGAGCAGTACTTC
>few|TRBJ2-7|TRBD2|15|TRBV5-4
CASSFRLAGKYEQYF
TGTGCCAGCAGCTTCCGACTAGCGGGGAAGTACGAGCAGTACTTC